This T cell receptor beta chain was captured by sequencing in a study of blood T cell repertoires in COVID-19. The overall study: The United States, Italy and Spain provided the acute and convalescent COVID-19 samples. Nucleic acid was either cDNA or gDNA, and it came from T cells, B-cell-depleted T cells, or PBMCs.

Original processing methods: It was from reference gene primer amplification that nucleated cell counts were estimated. Clones were read by immunoSEQ multiplex PCR, and TCRdb kept only the in-frame ones, dropping some. V, J and clone size derive from that table, while D and trimming were established from the DNA sequence. The sample lists roughly 140,000 clones, 84% occurring once. All enrollees were roughly 18 to 95 years old and from under 25 US areas. Sequencing was carried out using PBMCs or T cells enriched from blood (not recorded which). This clonotype was sampled from a woman aged 45-60 years who had been exposed to COVID-19.

CDR3 residues: CASSFEAGAHYEQYF. The CDR3 coding sequence is TGTGCCAGCAGCTTCGAAGCGGGAGCGCACTACGAGCAGTACTTC. The chain recombines TRBV7-2 with TRBJ2-7; 8 nucleotides align to TRBD2. Germline loops: CDR1 SGHTA, CDR2 FQGNSA. This CDR3 is built from 15 residues. V gave up 3 bases and J gave up 3 bases; unmatched junction bases: 7.